Presented here are 16 T cell receptor beta chains from one specimen sequenced in a study of graft-versus-host responses after intestinal transplantation. Antigen specificity for these receptors is unknown. Some clones are missing from TCRdb's copy, which holds only in-frame ones; the method was immunoSEQ multiplex PCR. The data show tens of thousands of clones, less than 90% seen once. Material: unstimulated CD4+ T cells sorted from spleen or lymph node cells, obtained before intestinal transplant. Receptor source: a human donor who received an intestinal transplant.

The chain has TRBV5-1 and TRBJ2-1; TRBD1 matches at 11 bases. The germline CDR1 and CDR2 sequences are SGHRS and YFSETQ. This CDR3 spans 15 amino acids. J gave up 8 bases and V 4 bases, and 8 bases lay outside the gene matches. CDR3 amino acids: CASSPPGQGVHEQFF. CDR3 nucleotides: TGCGCCAGCAGCCCGCCGGGACAGGGGGTCCATGAGCAGTTCTTC.

The V and J genes are TRBV6-5 and TRBJ1-2; no clear D gene. CDR1 MNHEY and CDR2 SVGAGI come from the germline V gene. The length of the CDR3 is 14 residues. The V and J ends lost 2 bases and 4 bases respectively, with 11 bases between them. CDR3 protein: CASSYRGPGYGYTF. CDR3 in DNA: TGTGCCAGCAGTTACCGAGGCCCCGGCTATGGCTACACCTTC.

The rearrangement joins TRBV25-1 to TRBJ2-1, with 11 bases lining up with TRBD2. Germline CDR1 and CDR2: MGHDK and SYGVNS. The CDR3 totals 15 residues. Trimming took 4 bases from V and 8 from J; bases not matched to a gene: 7. The CDR3 DNA follows: TGTGCCAGCAGTGCAACATCGGGACTAGCGGATGAGCAGTTCTTC. Amino acid sequence: CASSATSGLADEQFF.

This clone was counted between two and nine times. This chain connects TRBV6-6 to TRBJ2-5; 9 bases line up with TRBD2. From germline, CDR1 is MNHNY and CDR2 SVGAGI (reference sequence). Germline trimming cut 8 bases from V and 5 bases from J; bases unmatched to any gene: 9. The CDR3 has 14 residues. CDR3 DNA: TGTGCCAGCTCGCTTAGCGGGGGCGGGGAGACCCAGTACTTC. This sequence encodes CASSLSGGGETQYF.

The rearrangement joins TRBV6-6 to TRBJ2-2; no clear D gene. Germline CDR1 is MNHNY and CDR2 is SVGAGI (reference sequence). CDR3 size: 12 residues. Trimming stripped 0 bases from V and 8 bases from J, with 4 bases between. The CDR3 sequence: CASSYSQGELFF. DNA of the CDR3: TGTGCCAGCAGTTACTCCCAAGGGGAGCTGTTTTTT.

The CDR3 DNA reads TGTGCCAGCAGTTCTTGGGTCGGGACAGGGACCTCTGGCTACACCTTC. Its translation is CASSSWVGTGTSGYTF. The chain is built from TRBV27 and TRBJ1-2, with 9 bases matching TRBD1. Unmatched junction bases numbered 13, after V lost 4 bases and J lost 7 bases. Germline V gene lookup returns CDR1 MNHEY and CDR2 SMNVEV (reference sequence). This CDR3 has 16 amino acids.

This chain uses TRBV14 with TRBJ1-4; 10 bases match TRBD1. Losses at the gene ends were 4 bases for V and 8 bases for J; bases not matched to a gene: 4. The CDR3 runs 14 residues. The germline gives CDR1 SGHDN, CDR2 FVKESK. CDR3 coding DNA: TGTGCCAGCAGCCCTAGACAGGGGGCGGAAAAACTGTTTTTT. This translates into CASSPRQGAEKLFF.

The chain couples TRBV27 to TRBJ2-3, with TRBD2 matching 10 bases. Looked up from germline, CDR1 is MNHEY and CDR2 is SMNVEV (reference sequence). The J segment lost 3 bases and the V segment lost 6 bases, leaving 6 bases of the junction unmatched. The CDR3 is made up of 15 amino acids. The CDR3 region has the DNA TGTGCCAGCAGCCGCCGAGCGGGGGGGACAGATACGCAGTATTTT. This gives the protein CASSRRAGGTDTQYF.

This clone was recorded once. The rearrangement links TRBV19 to TRBJ2-5; 7 nucleotides match TRBD1. Matching the DNA end better, TRBJ2-7 makes the J call doubtful. The CDR3 loop spans 15 amino acids. Germline CDR1 and CDR2: LNHDA and SQIVND (reference sequence). The DNA for the CDR3 is TGTGCCAGTAGTATGGTCGGGCAGGGGGTAGGCGAGCAGTACTTC. Translated: CASSMVGQGVGEQYF.

This rearrangement joins TRBV11-1 to TRBJ2-7; tentatively, D is TRBD1 (5 bases). Germline V gene lookup returns CDR1 SGHAT and CDR2 FQDESV (reference sequence). The CDR3 contains 14 residues. The V end lost 5 bases, the J end lost 6 bases, and 17 bases lay between the germline ends. CDR3 bases: TGTGCCAGCAGCCCAACACAGGTCCTGGGCGAGCAGTACTTC. It translates to CASSPTQVLGEQYF.

This rearrangement joins TRBV5-6 to TRBJ2-1; D gene uncertain. The V gene's germline CDR1 is SGHDT and CDR2 YYEEEE. CDR3 length: 15 amino acids. The V gene lost 4 bases and the J gene lost 5 bases, with 16 bases spanning the gap. The CDR3: CASSLRELLHNEQFF. The CDR3 DNA sequence: TGTGCCAGCAGCCTACGAGAGCTACTCCACAATGAGCAGTTCTTC.

V is TRBV28 and J is TRBJ2-7; 9 positions agree with TRBD1. The CDR3 loop spans 17 amino acids. Per germline, CDR1 MDHEN and CDR2 SYDVKM. J lost 5 bases, V lost 6 bases, and 17 bases had no gene match. The CDR3 sequence is CASSPPGGQGSAHEQYF. In DNA, the CDR3 is TGTGCCAGCAGCCCACCAGGGGGACAGGGATCTGCCCACGAGCAGTACTTC.

V gene TRBV6-1 combines with J gene TRBJ2-5; TRBD2 matches 12 bases. Unmatched junction bases numbered 4, after V lost 4 bases and J lost 4 bases. CDR3 length: 15 amino acids. CDR1 and CDR2 (germline): MNHNS, SASEGT. In DNA form, the CDR3 reads TGTGCCAGCAGTGTGACTAGCGGGGGAGGAGAGACCCAGTACTTC. This translates into CASSVTSGGGETQYF.

The chain links TRBV25-1 to TRBJ2-3, with TRBD1 identical over 9 bases. J gave up 6 bases and V 2 bases, and 3 bases lay outside the gene matches. The CDR3 spans 14 residues. From germline, CDR1 is MGHDK and CDR2 SYGVNS. In nucleotides, the CDR3 is TGTGCCAGCAGTGAAGACAGGGGGAGGGATACGCAGTATTTT. Protein: CASSEDRGRDTQYF.

The chain links TRBV7-9 to TRBJ2-3; D is perhaps TRBD1 (5 bases). Germline V gives CDR1 SEHNR, CDR2 FQNEAQ (reference sequence). The germline V and J ends were trimmed by 1 base and 3 bases, with 8 bases remaining between them. The CDR3 runs 14 residues. The CDR3 sequence is CASSLGRDTDTQYF. CDR3 sequence (DNA): TGTGCCAGCAGCTTAGGCAGGGATACAGATACGCAGTATTTT.

The J gene is TRBJ1-2, the V gene TRBV6-5; TRBD1 might be the D (6 bases). V was clipped by 0 bases and J by 4 bases, with 9 bases between them. The germline CDR1 and CDR2 sequences are MNHEY and SVGAGI. This CDR3 comprises 14 residues. CDR3 nucleotide sequence: TGTGCCAGCAGTTACTCGGACAGCCCCTATGGCTACACCTTC. Amino acid sequence: CASSYSDSPYGYTF.